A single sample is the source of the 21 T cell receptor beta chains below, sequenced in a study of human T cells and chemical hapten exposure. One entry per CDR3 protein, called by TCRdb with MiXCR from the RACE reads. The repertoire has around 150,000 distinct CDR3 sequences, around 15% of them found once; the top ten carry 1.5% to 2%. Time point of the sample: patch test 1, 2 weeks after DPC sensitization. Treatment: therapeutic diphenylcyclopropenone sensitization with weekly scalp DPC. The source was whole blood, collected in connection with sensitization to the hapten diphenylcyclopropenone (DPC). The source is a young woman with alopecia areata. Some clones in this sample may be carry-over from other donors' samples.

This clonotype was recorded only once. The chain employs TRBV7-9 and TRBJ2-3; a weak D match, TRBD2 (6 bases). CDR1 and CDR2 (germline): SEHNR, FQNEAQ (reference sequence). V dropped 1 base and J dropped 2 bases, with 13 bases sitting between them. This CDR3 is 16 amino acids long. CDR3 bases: TGTGCCAGCAGCTTAGACGGAGGGAGACACACAGATACGCAGTATTTT. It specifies CASSLDGGRHTDTQYF.

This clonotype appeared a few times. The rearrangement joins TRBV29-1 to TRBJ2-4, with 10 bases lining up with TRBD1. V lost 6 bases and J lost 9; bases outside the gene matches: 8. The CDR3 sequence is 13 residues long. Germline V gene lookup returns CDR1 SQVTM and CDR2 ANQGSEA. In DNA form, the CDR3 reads TGCAGCGTGACAGGGGGCGCGGATTCCATTCAGTACTTC. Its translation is CSVTGGADSIQYF. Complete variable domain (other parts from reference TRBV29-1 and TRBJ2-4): SAVISQKPSRDICQRGTSLTIQCQVDSQVTMMFWYRQQPGQSLTLIATANQGSEATYESGFVIDKFPISRPNLTFSTLTVSNMSPEDSSIYLCSVTGGADSIQYFGAGTRLSVL.

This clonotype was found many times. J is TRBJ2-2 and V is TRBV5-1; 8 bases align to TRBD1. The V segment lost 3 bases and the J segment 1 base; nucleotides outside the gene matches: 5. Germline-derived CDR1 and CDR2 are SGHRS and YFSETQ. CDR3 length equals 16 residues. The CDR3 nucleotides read TGCGCCAGCAGCTCACAGGGGGTCCTGAACACCGGGGAGCTGTTTTTT. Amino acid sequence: CASSSQGVLNTGELFF.

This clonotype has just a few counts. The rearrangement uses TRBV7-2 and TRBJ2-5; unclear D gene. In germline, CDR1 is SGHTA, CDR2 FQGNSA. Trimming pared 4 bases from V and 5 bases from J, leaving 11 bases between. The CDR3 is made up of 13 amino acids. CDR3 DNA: TGTGCCAGCAGCTCCCAACCATGGGAGACCCAGTACTTC. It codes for CASSSQPWETQYF.

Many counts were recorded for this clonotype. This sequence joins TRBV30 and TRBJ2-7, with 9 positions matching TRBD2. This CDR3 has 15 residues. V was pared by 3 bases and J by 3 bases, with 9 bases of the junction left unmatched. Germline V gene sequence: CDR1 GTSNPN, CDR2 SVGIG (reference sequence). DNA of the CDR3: TGTGCCTGGAGCTTGGCGGGAGGGTTAAGCTACGAGCAGTACTTC. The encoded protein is CAWSLAGGLSYEQYF.

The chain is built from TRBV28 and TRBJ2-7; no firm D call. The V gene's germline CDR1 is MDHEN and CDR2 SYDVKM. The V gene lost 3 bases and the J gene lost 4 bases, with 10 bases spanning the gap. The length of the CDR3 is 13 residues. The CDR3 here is CASSLGMMYEQYF. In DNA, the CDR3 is TGTGCCAGCAGTTTGGGCATGATGTACGAGCAGTACTTC.

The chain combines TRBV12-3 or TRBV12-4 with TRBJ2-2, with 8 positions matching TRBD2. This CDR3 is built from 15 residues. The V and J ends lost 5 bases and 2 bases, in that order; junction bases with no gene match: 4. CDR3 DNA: TGTGCCAGCAGTGGTAGCGGGGTAAACACCGGGGAGCTGTTTTTT. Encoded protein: CASSGSGVNTGELFF.

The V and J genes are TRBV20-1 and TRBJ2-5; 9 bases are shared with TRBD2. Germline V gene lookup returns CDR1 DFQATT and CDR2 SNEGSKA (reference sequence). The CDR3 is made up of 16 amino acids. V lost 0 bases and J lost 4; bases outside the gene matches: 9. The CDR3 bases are TGCAGTGCTAGAGATCCAAGCGGGAGGCGGGGAGAGACCCAGTACTTC. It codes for CSARDPSGRRGETQYF.

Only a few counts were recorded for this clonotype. The DNA of the CDR3 is TGCAGCGGGCAGACAGGGGTTGGCGGCTACACCTTC. This codes for CSGQTGVGGYTF. V usage is TRBV29-1 and J usage is TRBJ1-2; 8 positions agree with TRBD1. The V gene's germline CDR1 is SQVTM and CDR2 ANQGSEA. The junction had 9 bases not matched to a gene; V was cut back by 7 bases and J by 8 bases. This CDR3 has 12 residues.

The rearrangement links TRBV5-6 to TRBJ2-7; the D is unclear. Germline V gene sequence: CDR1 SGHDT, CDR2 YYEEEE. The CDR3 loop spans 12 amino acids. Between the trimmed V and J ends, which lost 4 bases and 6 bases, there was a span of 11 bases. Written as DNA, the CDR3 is TGTGCCAGCAGCGCGACCCAAATCGAGCAGTACTTC. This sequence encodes CASSATQIEQYF.

This chain's CDR3 is CASSFSSGGTDTQYF. In DNA form, the CDR3 reads TGTGCCAGCAGCTTCTCTAGCGGCGGCACAGATACGCAGTATTTT. The rearrangement joins TRBV7-9 to TRBJ2-3, with 7 nucleotides matching TRBD2. The J segment lost 1 base and the V segment lost 3 bases, leaving 4 bases of the junction unmatched. Germline V CDR1 and CDR2: SEHNR, FQNEAQ (reference sequence). CDR3 size: 15 residues.

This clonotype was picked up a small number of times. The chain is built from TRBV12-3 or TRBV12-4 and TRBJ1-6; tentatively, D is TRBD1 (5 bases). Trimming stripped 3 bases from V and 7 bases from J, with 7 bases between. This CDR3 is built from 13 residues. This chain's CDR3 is CASSFAGNSPLHF. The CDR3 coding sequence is TGTGCCAGCAGTTTTGCAGGGAATTCACCCCTCCACTTT.

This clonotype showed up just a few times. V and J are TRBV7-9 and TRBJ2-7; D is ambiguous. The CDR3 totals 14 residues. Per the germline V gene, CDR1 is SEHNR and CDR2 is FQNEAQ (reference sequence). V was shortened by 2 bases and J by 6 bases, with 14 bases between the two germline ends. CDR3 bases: TGTGCCAGCAGCTTAATTAGTCAAGGCGGCGAGCAGTACTTC. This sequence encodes CASSLISQGGEQYF.

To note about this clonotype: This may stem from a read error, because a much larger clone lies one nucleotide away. The CDR3 nucleotides are TGCGCCAGCAACATAAGCGGGAGGGCCTACAATGAGCAGTTCTTC. This sequence encodes CASNISGRAYNEQFF. This sequence joins TRBV5-1 and TRBJ2-1, with 10 positions matching TRBD2. The germline V gene has CDR1 SGHRS and CDR2 YFSETQ. Unmatched junction bases numbered 5, after V lost 6 bases and J lost 2 bases. The CDR3 runs to 15 residues. Full variable domain (rest looked up from reference TRBV5-1 and TRBJ2-1): KAGVTQTPRYLIKTRGQQVTLSCSPISGHRSVSWYQQTPGQGLQFLFEYFSETQRNKGNFPGRFSGRQFSNSRSEMNVSTLELGDSALYLCASNISGRAYNEQFFGPGTRLTVL.

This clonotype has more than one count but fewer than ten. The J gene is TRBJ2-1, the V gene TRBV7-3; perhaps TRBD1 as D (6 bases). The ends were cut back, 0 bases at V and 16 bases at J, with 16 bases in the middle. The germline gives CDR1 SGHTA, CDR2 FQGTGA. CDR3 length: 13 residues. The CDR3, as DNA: TGTGCCAGCAGCTTAACAACAGGGCTGGAATATTTCTTC. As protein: CASSLTTGLEYFF.

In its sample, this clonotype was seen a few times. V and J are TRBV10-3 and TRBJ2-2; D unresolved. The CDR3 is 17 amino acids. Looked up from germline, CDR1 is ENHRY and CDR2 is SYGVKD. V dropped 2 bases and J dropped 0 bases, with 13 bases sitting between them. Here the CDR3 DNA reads TGTGCCATCAGTGAGCTGTTAGGATACGCGAACACCGGGGAGCTGTTTTTT. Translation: CAISELLGYANTGELFF.

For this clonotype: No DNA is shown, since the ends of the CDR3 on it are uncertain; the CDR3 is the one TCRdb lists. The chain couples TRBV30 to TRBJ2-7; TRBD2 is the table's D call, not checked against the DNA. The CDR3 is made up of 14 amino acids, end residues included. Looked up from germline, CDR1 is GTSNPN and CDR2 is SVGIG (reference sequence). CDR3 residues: CACPGRGSPYEQYF.

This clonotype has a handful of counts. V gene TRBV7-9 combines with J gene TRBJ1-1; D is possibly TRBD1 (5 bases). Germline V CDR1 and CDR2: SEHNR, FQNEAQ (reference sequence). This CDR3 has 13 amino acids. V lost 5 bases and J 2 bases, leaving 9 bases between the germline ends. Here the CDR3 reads CASSKTDNTEAFF. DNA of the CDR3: TGTGCCAGCAGCAAGACAGACAACACTGAAGCTTTCTTT.

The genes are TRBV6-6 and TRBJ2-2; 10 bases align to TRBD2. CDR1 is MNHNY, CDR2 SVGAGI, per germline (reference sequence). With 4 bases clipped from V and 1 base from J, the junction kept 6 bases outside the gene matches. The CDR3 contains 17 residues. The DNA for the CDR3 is TGTGCCAGCAGTTGGAGTACTAGCGGGATGAACACCGGGGAGCTGTTTTTT. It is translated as CASSWSTSGMNTGELFF.

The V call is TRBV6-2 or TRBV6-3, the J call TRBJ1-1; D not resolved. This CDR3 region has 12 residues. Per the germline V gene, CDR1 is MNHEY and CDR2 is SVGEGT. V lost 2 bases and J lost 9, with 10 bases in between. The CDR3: CASSYLYGKAFF. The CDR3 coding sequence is TGTGCCAGCAGTTACCTCTACGGCAAAGCTTTCTTT.

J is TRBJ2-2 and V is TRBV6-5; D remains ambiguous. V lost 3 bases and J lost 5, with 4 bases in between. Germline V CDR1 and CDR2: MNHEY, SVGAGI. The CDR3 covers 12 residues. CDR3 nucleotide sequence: TGTGCCAGCAGTTATTTGACCGGGGAGCTGTTTTTT. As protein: CASSYLTGELFF.